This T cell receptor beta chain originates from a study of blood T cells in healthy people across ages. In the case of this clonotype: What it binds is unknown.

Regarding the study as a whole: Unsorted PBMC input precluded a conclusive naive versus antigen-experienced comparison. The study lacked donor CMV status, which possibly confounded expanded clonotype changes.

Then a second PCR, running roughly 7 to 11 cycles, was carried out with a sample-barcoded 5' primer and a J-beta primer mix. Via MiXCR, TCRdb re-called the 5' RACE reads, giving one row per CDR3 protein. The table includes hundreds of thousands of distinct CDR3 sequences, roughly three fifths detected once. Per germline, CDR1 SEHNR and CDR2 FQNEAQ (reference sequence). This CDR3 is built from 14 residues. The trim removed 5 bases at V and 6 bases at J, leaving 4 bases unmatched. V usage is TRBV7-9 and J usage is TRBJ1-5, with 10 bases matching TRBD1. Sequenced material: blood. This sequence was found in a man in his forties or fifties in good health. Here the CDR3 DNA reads TGTGCCAGCAGCCTCGGACAGGGGGTTCAGCCCCAGCATTTT. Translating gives CASSLGQGVQPQHF.